This T cell receptor beta chain was recovered during a study of blood T cell repertoires in COVID-19. The overall study: Collection of acute and convalescent COVID-19 samples took place in the United States, Italy and Spain. PBMCs, B-cell-depleted T cells, or T cells were the source of the cDNA or gDNA that made up the material.

Per the original data handling: Counts of nucleated cells, estimated from reference gene primer amplification, were obtained. Libraries were prepared by immunoSEQ multiplex PCR; TCRdb keeps only in-frame clonotypes and omits some of them. D and trimming come from the DNA, and the V and J calls and clone size come from that table. This sample carries tens of thousands of clones, roughly 83% of them seen once, and the ten largest clones take 28%. Sequenced: peripheral blood. The TCR sequence derives from a man aged 65 to 79 with acute or convalescent COVID-19.

The CDR3 DNA sequence: TGTGCCAGCAGCGTTTACAGGGGACCGAAAGAGACCCAGTACTTC. Translated, it gives CASSVYRGPKETQYF. This chain links TRBV7-8 with TRBJ2-5; 7 nucleotides line up with TRBD1. Germline CDR1 and CDR2: SGHVS and FQNEAQ. Trimming took 5 bases from V and 3 from J; bases not matched to a gene: 9. The CDR3 runs to 15 residues.